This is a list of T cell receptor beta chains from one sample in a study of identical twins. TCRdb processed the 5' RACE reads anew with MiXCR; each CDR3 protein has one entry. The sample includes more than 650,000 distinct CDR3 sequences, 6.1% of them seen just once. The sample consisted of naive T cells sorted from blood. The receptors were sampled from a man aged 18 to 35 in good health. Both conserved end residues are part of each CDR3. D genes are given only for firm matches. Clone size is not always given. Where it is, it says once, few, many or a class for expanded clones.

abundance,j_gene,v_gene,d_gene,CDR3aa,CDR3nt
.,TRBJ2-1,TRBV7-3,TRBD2,CASSPGTTSSYNEQFF,TGTGCCAGCAGCCCAGGGACTACGAGCTCCTACAATGAGCAGTTCTTC
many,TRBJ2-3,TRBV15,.,CATSTAWSSRGDTQYF,TGTGCCACCAGCACAGCGTGGAGTTCTCGGGGGGATACGCAGTATTTT
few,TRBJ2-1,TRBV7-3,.,CASSRSGAGPYNEQFF,TGTGCCAGCAGCCGCTCGGGGGCGGGACCTTACAATGAGCAGTTCTTC
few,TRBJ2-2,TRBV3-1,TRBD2,CASSQTSGRGSGELFF,TGTGCCAGCAGCCAGACTAGCGGGAGAGGGTCCGGGGAGCTGTTTTTT
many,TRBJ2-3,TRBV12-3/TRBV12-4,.,CASSLGPLTQNTQYF,TGTGCCAGCAGTCTAGGGCCATTGACCCAAAATACGCAGTATTTT
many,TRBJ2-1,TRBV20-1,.,CSANLPRGADSYNEQFF,TGCAGTGCCAATCTACCTAGAGGCGCCGACTCCTACAATGAGCAGTTCTTC
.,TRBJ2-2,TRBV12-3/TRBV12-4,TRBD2,CASTSTSGRGTGELFF,TGTGCCAGCACCTCTACTAGCGGGAGAGGTACCGGGGAGCTGTTTTTT
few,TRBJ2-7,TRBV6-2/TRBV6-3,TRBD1,CASITGGGEQYF,TGTGCCAGCATTACAGGGGGCGGCGAGCAGTACTTC
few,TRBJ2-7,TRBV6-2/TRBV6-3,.,CASSYSPGEQYF,TGTGCCAGCAGTTACTCCCCAGGCGAGCAGTACTTC
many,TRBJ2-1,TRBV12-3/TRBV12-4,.,CASSFRETYNEQFF,TGTGCCAGCAGTTTTCGGGAGACCTACAATGAGCAGTTCTTC
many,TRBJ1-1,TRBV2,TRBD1,CASREGQGSEAFF,TGTGCCAGCAGGGAGGGACAGGGGAGTGAAGCTTTCTTT